Listed below are T cell receptor beta chains from one sample, sequenced in a study of T cells in Graves' hyperthyroidism and ophthalmopathy. TCRdb used MiXCR to reprocess the multiplex PCR reads, holding one entry per CDR3 protein. The sample carries 350,000 or so distinct CDR3 sequences, about 20% recorded once. The sequenced material came from blood. The receptors were gathered from a woman aged 45-59 years with Graves' hyperthyroidism. The CDR3 runs from the conserved cysteine through the conserved F or W. The D gene is left open where the match is weak. A clone size is listed for some rows: how often the clone was seen (once, few, many), or a class if it is expanded.

TRBJ2-1,TRBV19,14,-,few,TGTGCCAGTACCCTGGGGCCTGCCGGAGATGAGCAGTTCTTC,CASTLGPAGDEQFF
TRBJ2-1,TRBV9,16,TRBD2,few,TGTGCCAGCAGCGTAGTGGCTAGCGGGGGGGCTAATGAGCAGTTCTTC,CASSVVASGGANEQFF
TRBJ1-5,TRBV6-1,16,TRBD1,few,TGTGCCAGCAGTGAATTAGGCAGGGGGCCGAATCAGCCCCAGCATTTT,CASSELGRGPNQPQHF
TRBJ1-1,TRBV5-6,13,-,-,TGTGCCAGCAGCTTGTACGGCGTTACTGAAGCTTTCTTT,CASSLYGVTEAFF
TRBJ1-5,TRBV4-1,13,-,few,TGCGCCAGCAGCCAAAGTTCCGGTGGAGCCCAGCATTTT,CASSQSSGGAQHF
TRBJ2-7,TRBV6-1,15,-,many,TGTGCCAGCAGTAACTTCGGACAAACCCCCTACGAGCAGTACTTC,CASSNFGQTPYEQYF
TRBJ2-3,TRBV4-2,17,TRBD2,many,TGTGCCAGCAGCCAAGATTCCCCACTAGCGGGAGCGGATACGCAGTATTTT,CASSQDSPLAGADTQYF
TRBJ1-5,TRBV10-2,13,-,-,TGCGCCAGCAGCCATCAGACGCGTCAGCCCCAGCATTTT,CASSHQTRQPQHF
TRBJ2-7,TRBV29-1,16,TRBD1,-,TGCAGCGTGGCCGGGACAGGTGACCCCTTATCCTACGAGCAGTACTTC,CSVAGTGDPLSYEQYF
TRBJ1-5,TRBV5-1,15,-,-,TGCGCCAGCAGCCTCGGGCCTCAGCGCACAGATACGCAGCATTTT,CASSLGPQRTDTQHF
TRBJ1-3,TRBV7-8,19,-,-,TGTGCCAGCAGCTCATCCCGGGACTCACTCAAAAACTCTGGAAACACCATATATTTT,CASSSSRDSLKNSGNTIYF
TRBJ2-3,TRBV24-1,18,-,-,TGTGCCACCAGTGATTTGGAGGGTGGAGCGGCAACCACAGATACGCAGTATTTT,CATSDLEGGAATTDTQYF